The rows below give T cell receptor beta chains drawn from one sample of a study of blood T cell repertoires in COVID-19. The data were produced by immunoSEQ multiplex PCR, yet TCRdb's version contains in-frame clones alone and is incomplete. Among tens of thousands of clones listed, over 55% were seen once. The specimen was peripheral blood. These receptors originate from a woman between 65 and 79 years old with COVID-19, enrolled during active disease. Both conserved end residues are trimmed from each CDR3. Fields, in order: clone size, V gene, CDR3 length, J gene, CDR3 protein. Not every row has a clone size; where given, it reads once, few, many or a size class.

>NA|TRBV12-5|14|TRBJ2-7
ASNSPAAGDSYEQY
>NA|TRBV5-5|14|TRBJ1-4
ASSPGQGEFGEKLF
>NA|TRBV10-3|13|TRBJ1-5
AISESGQGDQPQH
>NA|TRBV11-3|13|TRBJ2-7
ASSESSGISYEQY
>NA|TRBV27|16|TRBJ2-1
ASSLWASGGVSYNEQF
>NA|TRBV21-1|12|TRBJ2-1
ASSKCRGSHEQF
>NA|TRBV2|10|TRBJ1-4
ASSVLNEKLF
>NA|TRBV6-2/TRBV6-3|17|TRBJ2-6
ASSSLLARRASGANVLT
>NA|TRBV7-6|15|TRBJ2-6
ASSPGQVHSGANVLT
>NA|TRBV2|12|TRBJ1-4
ASRPGTGGRKLF
>NA|TRBV4-2|14|TRBJ2-3
ASSRQGNVEADTQY
>once|TRBV11-3|13|TRBJ2-2
ASSLWTSNTGELF
>NA|TRBV7-8|12|TRBJ1-3
ASNGGSSGNTIY
>NA|TRBV18|16|TRBJ2-3
ASSHGGRTSGRTDTQY
>NA|TRBV2|10|TRBJ1-4
ASIGREEKLF
>NA|TRBV6-6|13|TRBJ2-7
ASSSPDRGTYEQY
>once|TRBV6-2/TRBV6-3|13|TRBJ2-1
ASSSRGLGVNEQF
>NA|TRBV2|12|TRBJ1-1
ASSERGSSTEAF
>few|TRBV6-6|12|TRBJ1-2
ASSLEGSPYGYT
>NA|TRBV4-1|12|TRBJ1-2
ASSQAGGGYGYT
>NA|TRBV6-4|15|TRBJ2-1
ASSSYPLVSSYNEQF
>NA|TRBV29-1|11|TRBJ1-2
SVPTGQGFGYT
>NA|TRBV9|12|TRBJ2-5
ASSLRGAEETQY
>NA|TRBV6-5|10|TRBJ2-3
ASDKFTDTQY
>NA|TRBV3-1/TRBV3-2|14|TRBJ1-2
ASSRASGGSSYGYT
>NA|TRBV5-4|15|TRBJ2-3
ASSQTGAGGSADTQY
>NA|TRBV5-4|11|TRBJ1-2
ASSSTGPWGYT
>NA|TRBV10-3|13|TRBJ2-7
AISSPGQGLHEQY
>NA|TRBV2|13|TRBJ2-5
ASSFLGQEEETQY
>NA|TRBV24-1|11|TRBJ2-1
ATSMTGLDEQF
>few|TRBV2|14|TRBJ1-4
ASGLPGAATNEKLF
>NA|TRBV2|12|TRBJ1-5
ATGTGGSNQPQH
>NA|TRBV3-1/TRBV3-2|12|TRBJ1-2
ASSQIGGNYGYT
>many|TRBV7-2|17|TRBJ2-2
ASSPPGGWGGSNTGELF
>NA|TRBV19|13|TRBJ1-4
ASSIDPAGDGKLF
>NA|TRBV2|12|TRBJ2-2
ARSWGLDTGELF
>NA|TRBV5-6|12|TRBJ1-4
ASSGLTGNEKLF
>NA|TRBV6-5|11|TRBJ2-3
ASSKTGTDTQY
>NA|TRBV23-1|12|TRBJ1-5
ASSHRGYNQPQH
>NA|TRBV27|13|TRBJ2-4
ASRLQGLAFDIQY